This passage covers 3 T cell receptor beta chains from one sample sequenced in a study of T-cell memory formation after mild COVID-19. TCRdb re-analysed the 5' RACE reads in MiXCR, keeping a single row per CDR3 protein. The data show around 500,000 distinct CDR3 sequences, 15% to 20% seen once. The sequenced material came from PBMCs or a T cell subset sorted from them (not recorded which). These receptor sequences come from an adult woman who had mild COVID-19 (a few samples of this study predate the infection). Cell type and time point are not known.

This clonotype was seen many times. The chain is built from TRBV7-3 and TRBJ2-1; TRBD2 aligns across 13 bases. The CDR3 totals 18 residues. The ends lost 6 bases at V and 1 base at J; junction bases unmatched: 9. Germline V gene sequence: CDR1 SGHTA, CDR2 FQGTGA. CDR3 bases: TGTGCCAGCAGGACTAGCGGGAGGCAAACCGGGTCCTACAATGAGCAGTTCTTC. Translation gives CASRTSGRQTGSYNEQFF. The whole variable domain, filled in from reference TRBV7-3 and TRBJ2-1, reads GAGVSQTPSNKVTEKGKYVELRCDPISGHTALYWYRQSLGQGPEFLIYFQGTGAADDSGLPNDRFFAVRPEGSVSTLKIQRTERGDSAVYLCASRTSGRQTGSYNEQFFGPGTRLTVL.

This clonotype was observed at least ten times. The gene calls are TRBV27 and TRBJ2-5; either TRBD1 or TRBD2 may fit D (5 bases each). With 10 bases removed from V and 5 bases from J, the gap between germline ends came to 23 bases. Germline V gene sequence: CDR1 MNHEY, CDR2 SMNVEV (reference sequence). The CDR3 loop spans 15 amino acids. The CDR3 here is CATLLTAGRVETQYF. In nucleotides, the CDR3 is TGTGCCACCCTCTTGACAGCAGGGCGGGTCGAGACCCAGTACTTC.

The chain recombines TRBV2 with TRBJ2-2; possible D gene TRBD2, 6 bases. Germline V gene lookup returns CDR1 SNHLY and CDR2 FYNNEI. Trimming stripped 4 bases from V and 2 bases from J, with 14 bases between. The CDR3 spans 16 residues. The chain's CDR3 is CASSVGAGTNTGELFF. Written as DNA, the CDR3 is TGTGCCAGCAGTGTTGGGGCGGGGACCAACACCGGGGAGCTGTTTTTT.